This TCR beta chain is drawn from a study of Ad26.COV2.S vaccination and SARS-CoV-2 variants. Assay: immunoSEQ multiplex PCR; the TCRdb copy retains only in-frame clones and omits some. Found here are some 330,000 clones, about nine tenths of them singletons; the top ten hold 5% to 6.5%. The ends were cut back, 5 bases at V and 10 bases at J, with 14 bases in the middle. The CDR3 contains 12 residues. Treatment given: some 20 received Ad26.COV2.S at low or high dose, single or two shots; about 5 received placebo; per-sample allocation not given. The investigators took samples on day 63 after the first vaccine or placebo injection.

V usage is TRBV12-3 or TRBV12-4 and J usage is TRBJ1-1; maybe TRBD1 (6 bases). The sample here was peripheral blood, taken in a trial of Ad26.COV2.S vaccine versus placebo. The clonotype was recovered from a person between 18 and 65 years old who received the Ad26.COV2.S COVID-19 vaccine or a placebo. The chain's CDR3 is CASSPVGGAAFF. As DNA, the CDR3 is TGTGCCAGCAGTCCTGTAGGGGGGGCAGCTTTCTTT.